This T cell receptor (beta chain) derives from a study of blood T cell repertoires in COVID-19. Across the whole study: Samples representing acute and convalescent COVID-19 were sourced from the United States, Italy and Spain. Sample material is recorded as cDNA or gDNA derived from T cells, B-cell-depleted T cells, or PBMCs.

Germline loops: CDR1 ENHRY, CDR2 SYGVKD. This CDR3 comprises 17 residues. Losses at the gene ends were 8 bases for V and 0 bases for J; bases not matched to a gene: 8. In the original processing: Amplifying reference gene primers gave estimates of nucleated cell counts. Generated by immunoSEQ multiplex PCR, the TCRdb table keeps only in-frame clones and is missing some. V, J and clone size reflect that table, while D and trimming were determined from the DNA. Here the sample spans 70,000 to 95,000 clones, roughly four fifths being singletons. This receptor was identified in a human donor in a cohort sampled during active COVID-19. The sequenced sample consisted of peripheral blood. The J gene is TRBJ2-1, the V gene TRBV10-3, with TRBD2 identical over 12 bases. This chain's CDR3 is CAIAASGGASSYNEQFF. In DNA, the CDR3 is TGTGCCATCGCGGCTAGCGGGGGGGCGAGCTCCTACAATGAGCAGTTCTTC.